One T cell receptor beta chain is described in this entry. Losses at the gene ends were 6 bases for V and 6 bases for J; bases not matched to a gene: 8. The CDR3 sequence is 15 residues long. The V gene's germline CDR1 is MNHNY and CDR2 SVGAGI (reference sequence). The data were obtained in a study of control samples from healthy donors and cancer patients. Method: immunoSEQ multiplex PCR; TCRdb's copy keeps in-frame clones and lacks some. The table includes 70,000 to 90,000 clones, 85% to 95% detected once. Sequencing was carried out using blood. The genes are TRBV6-6 and TRBJ1-5; 10 nucleotides match TRBD1. This TCR was recovered from a woman between 18 and 29 years old in good health. CDR3 bases: TGTGCCAGCAGCCATGACAGGGGGCAGGGTCAGCCCCAGCATTTT. It codes for CASSHDRGQGQPQHF.